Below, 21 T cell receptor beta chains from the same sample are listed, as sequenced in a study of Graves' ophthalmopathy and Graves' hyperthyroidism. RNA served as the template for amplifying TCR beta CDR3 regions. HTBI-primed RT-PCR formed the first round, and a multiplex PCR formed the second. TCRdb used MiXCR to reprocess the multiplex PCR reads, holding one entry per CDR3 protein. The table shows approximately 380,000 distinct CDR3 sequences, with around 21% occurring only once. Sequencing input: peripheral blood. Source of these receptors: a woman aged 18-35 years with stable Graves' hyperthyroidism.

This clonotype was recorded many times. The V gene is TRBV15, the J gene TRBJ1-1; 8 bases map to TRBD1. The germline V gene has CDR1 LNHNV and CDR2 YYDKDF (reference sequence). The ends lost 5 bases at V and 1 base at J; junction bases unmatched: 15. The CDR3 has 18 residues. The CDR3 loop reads CATSPGYIPGQANTEAFF. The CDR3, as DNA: TGTGCCACCAGCCCTGGTTACATCCCGGGACAGGCGAACACTGAAGCTTTCTTT.

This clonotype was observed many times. The CDR3 is CASSYTDGTPTGELFF. The CDR3, as DNA: TGTGCCAGCAGTTACACCGACGGGACCCCCACCGGGGAGCTGTTTTTT. The V call is TRBV6-5, the J call TRBJ2-2; D possibly matches TRBD1 or TRBD2 (5 bases each). The CDR3 is made up of 16 amino acids. Germline V gene lookup returns CDR1 MNHEY and CDR2 SVGAGI. The V end lost 2 bases, the J end lost 4 bases, and 14 bases lay between the germline ends.

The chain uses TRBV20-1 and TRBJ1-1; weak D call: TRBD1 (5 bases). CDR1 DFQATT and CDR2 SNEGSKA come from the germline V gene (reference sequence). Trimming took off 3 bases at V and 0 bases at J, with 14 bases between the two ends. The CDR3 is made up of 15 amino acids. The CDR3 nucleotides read TGCAGTGCTAGCAGGGAGAATCTGGTGAACACTGAAGCTTTCTTT. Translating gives CSASRENLVNTEAFF.

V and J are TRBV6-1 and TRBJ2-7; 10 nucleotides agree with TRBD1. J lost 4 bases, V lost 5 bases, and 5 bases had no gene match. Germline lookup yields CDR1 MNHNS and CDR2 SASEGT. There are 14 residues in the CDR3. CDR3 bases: TGTGCCAGCAGTCCTGGACAGGGGGAATACGAGCAGTACTTC. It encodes CASSPGQGEYEQYF.

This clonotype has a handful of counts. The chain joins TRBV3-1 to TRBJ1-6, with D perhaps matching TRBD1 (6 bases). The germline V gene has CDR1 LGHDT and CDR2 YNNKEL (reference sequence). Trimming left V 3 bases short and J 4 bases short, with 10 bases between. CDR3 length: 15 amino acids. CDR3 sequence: CASSHRGQYNSPLHF. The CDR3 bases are TGTGCCAGCAGCCACCGCGGACAGTATAATTCACCCCTCCACTTT.

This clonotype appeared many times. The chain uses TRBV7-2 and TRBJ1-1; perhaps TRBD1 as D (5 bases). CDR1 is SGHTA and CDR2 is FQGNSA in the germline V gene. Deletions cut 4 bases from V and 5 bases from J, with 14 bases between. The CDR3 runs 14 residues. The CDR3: CASSWGRVGTEAFF. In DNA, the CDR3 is TGTGCCAGCAGCTGGGGCAGGGTGGGGACTGAAGCTTTCTTT.

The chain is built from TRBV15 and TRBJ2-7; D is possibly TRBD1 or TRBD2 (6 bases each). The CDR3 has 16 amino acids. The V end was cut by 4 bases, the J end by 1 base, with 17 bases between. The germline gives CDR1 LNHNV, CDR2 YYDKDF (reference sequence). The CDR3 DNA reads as TGTGCCACCAGCAAAACAGGGAATGGGGGGTCCTACGAGCAGTACTTC. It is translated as CATSKTGNGGSYEQYF. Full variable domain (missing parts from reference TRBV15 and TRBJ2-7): DAMVIQNPRYQVTQFGKPVTLSCSQTLNHNVMYWYQQKSSQAPKLLFHYYDKDFNNEADTPDNFQSRRPNTSFCFLDIRSPGLGDTAMYLCATSKTGNGGSYEQYFGPGTRLTVT.

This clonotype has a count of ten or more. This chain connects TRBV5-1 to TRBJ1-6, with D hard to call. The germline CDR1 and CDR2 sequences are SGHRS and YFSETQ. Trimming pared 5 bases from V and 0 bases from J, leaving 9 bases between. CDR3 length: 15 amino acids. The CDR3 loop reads CASSIGSSYNSPLHF. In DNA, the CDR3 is TGCGCCAGCAGTATTGGGAGCTCCTATAATTCACCCCTCCACTTT.

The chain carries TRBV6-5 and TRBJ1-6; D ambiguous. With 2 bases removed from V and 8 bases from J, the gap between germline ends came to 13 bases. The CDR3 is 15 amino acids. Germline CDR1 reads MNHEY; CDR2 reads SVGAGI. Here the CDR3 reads CASSYDGHRDSPLHF. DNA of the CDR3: TGTGCCAGCAGTTACGATGGGCATAGGGATTCACCCCTCCACTTT.

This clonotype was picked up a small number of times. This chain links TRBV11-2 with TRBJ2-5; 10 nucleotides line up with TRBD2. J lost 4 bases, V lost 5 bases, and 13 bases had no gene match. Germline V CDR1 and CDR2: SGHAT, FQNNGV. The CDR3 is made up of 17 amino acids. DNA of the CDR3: TGTGCCAGCAGCCCGACGCTAGCGGGAGTCCCGGCAGAGACCCAGTACTTC. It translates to CASSPTLAGVPAETQYF.

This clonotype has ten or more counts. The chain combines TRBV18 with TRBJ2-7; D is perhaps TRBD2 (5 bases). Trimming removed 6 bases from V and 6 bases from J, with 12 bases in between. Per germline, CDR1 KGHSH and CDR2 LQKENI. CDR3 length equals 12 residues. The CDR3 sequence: CASSQDGLEQYF. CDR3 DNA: TGTGCCAGCTCTCAGGACGGACTCGAGCAGTACTTC. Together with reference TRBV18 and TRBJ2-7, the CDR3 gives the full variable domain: NAGVMQNPRHLVRRRGQEARLRCSPMKGHSHVYWYRQLPEEGLKFMVYLQKENIIDESGMPKERFSAEFPKEGPSILRIQQVVRGDSAAYFCASSQDGLEQYFGPGTRLTVT.

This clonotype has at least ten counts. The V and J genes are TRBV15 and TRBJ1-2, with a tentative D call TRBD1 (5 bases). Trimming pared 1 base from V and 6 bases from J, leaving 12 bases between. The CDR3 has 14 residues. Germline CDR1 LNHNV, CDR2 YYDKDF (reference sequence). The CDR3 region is CATSRVGEGDGYTF. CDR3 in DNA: TGTGCCACCAGCAGAGTCGGGGAAGGGGATGGCTACACCTTC.

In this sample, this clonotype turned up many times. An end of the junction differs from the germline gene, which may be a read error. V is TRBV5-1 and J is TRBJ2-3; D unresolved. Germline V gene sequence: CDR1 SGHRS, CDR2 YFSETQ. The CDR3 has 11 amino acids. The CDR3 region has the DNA TGTGCCAGCAGCTTGACTGATACGCAGTATTTT. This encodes CASSLTDTQYF.

The DNA for the CDR3 is TGTGCCAGCTCACCGTCGGGTCGTGACACTGAAGCTTTCTTT. It codes for CASSPSGRDTEAFF. The chain carries TRBV18 and TRBJ1-1; unclear D gene. This CDR3 is 14 amino acids long. Germline loops: CDR1 KGHSH, CDR2 LQKENI. V was cut by 3 bases and J by 3 bases, with 11 bases left in between.

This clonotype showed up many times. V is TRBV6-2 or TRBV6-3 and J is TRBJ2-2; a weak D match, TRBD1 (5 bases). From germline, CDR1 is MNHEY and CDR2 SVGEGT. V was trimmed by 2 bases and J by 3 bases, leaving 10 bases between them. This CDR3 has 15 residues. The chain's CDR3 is CASSYTGQYTGELFF. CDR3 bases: TGTGCCAGCAGTTACACAGGACAATACACCGGGGAGCTGTTTTTT.

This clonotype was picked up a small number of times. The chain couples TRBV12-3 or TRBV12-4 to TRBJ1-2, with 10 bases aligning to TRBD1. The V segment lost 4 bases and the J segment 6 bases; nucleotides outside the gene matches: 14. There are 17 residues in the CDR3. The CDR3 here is CASSSTGQGSVLDGYTF. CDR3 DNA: TGTGCCAGCAGTTCCACGGGACAGGGGTCCGTGTTAGATGGCTACACCTTC.

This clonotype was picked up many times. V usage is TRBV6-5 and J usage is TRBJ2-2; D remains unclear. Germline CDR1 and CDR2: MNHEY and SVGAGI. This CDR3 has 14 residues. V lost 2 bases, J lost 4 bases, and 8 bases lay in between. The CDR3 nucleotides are TGTGCCAGCAGTTACGACGCCGGCACCGGGGAGCTGTTTTTT. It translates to CASSYDAGTGELFF.

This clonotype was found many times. The CDR3: CASSLVRGRQNSETQYF. Here the CDR3 DNA reads TGTGCCAGCAGCTTAGTAAGAGGTCGGCAGAATTCCGAGACCCAGTACTTC. This chain links TRBV11-2 with TRBJ2-5, with D uncertain. The CDR3 covers 17 residues. Germline loops: CDR1 SGHAT, CDR2 FQNNGV. V dropped 1 base and J dropped 5 bases, with 20 bases sitting between them.

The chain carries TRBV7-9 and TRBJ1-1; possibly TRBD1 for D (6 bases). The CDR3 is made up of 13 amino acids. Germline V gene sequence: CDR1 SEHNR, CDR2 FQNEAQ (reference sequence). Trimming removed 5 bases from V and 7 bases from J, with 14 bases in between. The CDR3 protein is CASSLLTGFEAFF. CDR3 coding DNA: TGTGCCAGCAGCCTTCTCACAGGGTTTGAAGCTTTCTTT.

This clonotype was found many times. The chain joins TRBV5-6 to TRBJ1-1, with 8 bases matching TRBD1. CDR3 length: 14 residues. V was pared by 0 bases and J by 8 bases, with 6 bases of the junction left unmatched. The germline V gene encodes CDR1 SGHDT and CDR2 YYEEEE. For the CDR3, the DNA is TGTGCCAGCAGCTTGGACAATCAGGGGGCGGAAGCTTTCTTT. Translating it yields CASSLDNQGAEAFF. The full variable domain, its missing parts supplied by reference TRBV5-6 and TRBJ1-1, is DAGVTQSPTHLIKTRGQQVTLRCSPKSGHDTVSWYQQALGQGPQFIFQYYEEEERQRGNFPDRFSGHQFPNYSSELNVNALLLGDSALYLCASSLDNQGAEAFFGQGTRLTVV.

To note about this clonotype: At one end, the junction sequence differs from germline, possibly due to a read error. Here the CDR3 DNA reads TGCGCCAGCAGTTTAGGGACACAGCCGGTGGGCACCATATATTTT. This encodes CASSLGTQPVGTIYF. V and J are TRBV12-3 or TRBV12-4 and TRBJ1-3; TRBD1 might be the D (6 bases). The CDR3 consists of 15 residues.